This T cell receptor (beta chain) was captured in a study of cytomegalovirus exposure and HLA in healthy donors. J gave up 3 bases and V 4 bases, and 8 bases lay outside the gene matches. CDR3 length: 15 residues. Looked up from germline, CDR1 is MNHEY and CDR2 is SMNVEV (reference sequence). A multiplex PCR was run with 60 Vbeta primers and 13 Jbeta primers. Repertoires were generated with immunoSEQ multiplex PCR, while TCRdb's copy carries only in-frame clones and drops some. The sample holds 210,000 or so clones; roughly 79% are singletons and the top ten take around 1.8%. The chain joins TRBV27 to TRBJ2-7; 8 positions agree with TRBD1. The clonotype comes from a man between 18 and 35 years old in good health and CMV-seronegative. Sample: PBMCs. CDR3 residues: CASSYAGQEDYEQYF. The CDR3 nucleotides are TGTGCCAGCAGTTATGCGGGACAGGAGGACTACGAGCAGTACTTC.